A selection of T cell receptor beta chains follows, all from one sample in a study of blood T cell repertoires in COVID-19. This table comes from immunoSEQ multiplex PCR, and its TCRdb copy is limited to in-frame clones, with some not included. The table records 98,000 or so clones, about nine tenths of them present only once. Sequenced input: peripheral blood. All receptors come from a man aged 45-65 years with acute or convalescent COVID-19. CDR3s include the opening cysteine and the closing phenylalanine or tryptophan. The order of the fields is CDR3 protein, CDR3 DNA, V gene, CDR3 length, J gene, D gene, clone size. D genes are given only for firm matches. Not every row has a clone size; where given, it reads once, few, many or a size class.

CDR3 protein: CASSLGTVNTEAFF
CDR3 DNA: TGCGCCAGCAGCTTGGGGACAGTGAACACTGAAGCTTTCTTT
V gene: TRBV5-1
CDR3 length: 14
J gene: TRBJ1-1
D gene: -
clone size: once

CDR3 protein: CASSSGTSGGDIQYF
CDR3 DNA: TGTGCCAGCAGCTCCGGGACTAGCGGGGGAGACATTCAGTACTTC
V gene: TRBV5-8
CDR3 length: 15
J gene: TRBJ2-4
D gene: TRBD2
clone size: -

CDR3 protein: CASSILGVGEKLFF
CDR3 DNA: TGTGCCAGTAGTATTCTAGGGGTCGGTGAAAAACTGTTTTTT
V gene: TRBV19
CDR3 length: 14
J gene: TRBJ1-4
D gene: -
clone size: -

CDR3 protein: CASSIVTGRTEAFF
CDR3 DNA: TGTGCCAGTAGTATAGTGACGGGTCGGACTGAAGCTTTCTTT
V gene: TRBV19
CDR3 length: 14
J gene: TRBJ1-1
D gene: -
clone size: -

CDR3 protein: CASSLGTTSGSVEQYF
CDR3 DNA: TGTGCCAGCAGCTTGGGGACCACTAGCGGGAGTGTGGAGCAGTACTTC
V gene: TRBV5-4
CDR3 length: 16
J gene: TRBJ2-7
D gene: TRBD2
clone size: few

CDR3 protein: CSVARTWDEKLFF
CDR3 DNA: TGCAGCGTTGCAAGGACATGGGATGAAAAACTGTTTTTT
V gene: TRBV29-1
CDR3 length: 13
J gene: TRBJ1-4
D gene: -
clone size: -

CDR3 protein: CASRPAGLAGRTDTQYF
CDR3 DNA: TGTGCCAGCAGGCCTGCGGGGTTAGCGGGACGCACAGATACGCAGTATTTT
V gene: TRBV3-1/TRBV3-2
CDR3 length: 17
J gene: TRBJ2-3
D gene: TRBD2
clone size: -

CDR3 protein: CASSNEFAGNEQFF
CDR3 DNA: TGTGCCAGCAGCAACGAATTCGCGGGTAATGAGCAGTTCTTC
V gene: TRBV5-5
CDR3 length: 14
J gene: TRBJ2-1
D gene: -
clone size: -

CDR3 protein: CASTLGGRSYEQYF
CDR3 DNA: TGCGCCAGCACCTTGGGGGGCAGATCCTACGAGCAGTACTTC
V gene: TRBV5-1
CDR3 length: 14
J gene: TRBJ2-7
D gene: -
clone size: -

CDR3 protein: CASKLQGATSYEQYF
CDR3 DNA: TGTGCCAGCAAACTACAGGGGGCCACCTCCTACGAGCAGTACTTC
V gene: TRBV28
CDR3 length: 15
J gene: TRBJ2-7
D gene: TRBD1
clone size: -

CDR3 protein: CATRALNSPLHF
CDR3 DNA: TGTGCCACCAGGGCCTTGAATTCACCCCTCCACTTT
V gene: TRBV11-2
CDR3 length: 12
J gene: TRBJ1-6
D gene: -
clone size: -

CDR3 protein: CASSMTGGEETQYF
CDR3 DNA: TGCGCCAGCAGCATGACAGGGGGCGAAGAGACCCAGTACTTC
V gene: TRBV5-1
CDR3 length: 14
J gene: TRBJ2-5
D gene: TRBD1
clone size: -

CDR3 protein: CAWTGQGNSPLHF
CDR3 DNA: TGTGCCTGGACCGGACAGGGTAATTCACCCCTCCACTTT
V gene: TRBV30
CDR3 length: 13
J gene: TRBJ1-6
D gene: TRBD1
clone size: -

CDR3 protein: CATSREVDSNQPQHF
CDR3 DNA: TGTGCCACCAGCAGAGAGGTAGATAGCAATCAGCCCCAGCATTTT
V gene: TRBV15
CDR3 length: 15
J gene: TRBJ1-5
D gene: -
clone size: -

CDR3 protein: CASNPTGANYGYTF
CDR3 DNA: TGCGCCAGCAACCCGACAGGGGCGAACTATGGCTACACCTTC
V gene: TRBV5-1
CDR3 length: 14
J gene: TRBJ1-2
D gene: TRBD1
clone size: -

CDR3 protein: CASSGSGTVSNQPQHF
CDR3 DNA: TGTGCCAGTAGTGGGTCCGGGACAGTTAGCAATCAGCCCCAGCATTTT
V gene: TRBV19
CDR3 length: 16
J gene: TRBJ1-5
D gene: TRBD1
clone size: -

CDR3 protein: CASSQELSGYSYEQYF
CDR3 DNA: TGTGCCAGCAGCCAAGAACTTAGCGGTTACTCCTACGAGCAGTACTTC
V gene: TRBV3-1/TRBV3-2
CDR3 length: 16
J gene: TRBJ2-7
D gene: -
clone size: -

CDR3 protein: CASSVGLAANTGELFF
CDR3 DNA: TGTGCCAGCAGCGTGGGCCTAGCGGCGAACACCGGGGAGCTGTTTTTT
V gene: TRBV2
CDR3 length: 16
J gene: TRBJ2-2
D gene: TRBD2
clone size: -

CDR3 protein: CASSTGLAGATGELFF
CDR3 DNA: TGTGCCAGCTCAACAGGACTAGCGGGAGCCACCGGGGAGCTGTTTTTT
V gene: TRBV18
CDR3 length: 16
J gene: TRBJ2-2
D gene: TRBD2
clone size: -

CDR3 protein: CASRFGFRETYNEQFF
CDR3 DNA: TGTGCCAGCAGATTTGGGTTCCGGGAGACCTACAATGAGCAGTTCTTC
V gene: TRBV11-2
CDR3 length: 16
J gene: TRBJ2-1
D gene: -
clone size: -

CDR3 protein: CASSLALNEQFF
CDR3 DNA: TGTGCCAGCAGCTTGGCCCTTAATGAGCAGTTCTTC
V gene: TRBV5-4
CDR3 length: 12
J gene: TRBJ2-1
D gene: -
clone size: -

CDR3 protein: CASSSRPGQNYYEQYF
CDR3 DNA: TGTGCCAGCAGCTCGAGACCGGGACAGAACTATTACGAGCAGTACTTC
V gene: TRBV7-2
CDR3 length: 16
J gene: TRBJ2-7
D gene: TRBD1
clone size: -

CDR3 protein: CASRSRDRGYEQYF
CDR3 DNA: TGTGCCAGTAGGAGCCGGGACAGGGGCTACGAGCAGTACTTC
V gene: TRBV19
CDR3 length: 14
J gene: TRBJ2-7
D gene: TRBD1
clone size: -

CDR3 protein: CASSLGRGNQETQYF
CDR3 DNA: TGTGCCAGCAGCTTAGGACGGGGTAATCAAGAGACCCAGTACTTC
V gene: TRBV7-7
CDR3 length: 15
J gene: TRBJ2-5
D gene: -
clone size: -